This T cell receptor beta chain was retrieved from a study of blood T cell repertoires in COVID-19. Looking at the study overall: T cells, B-cell-depleted T cells, or PBMCs provided the cDNA or gDNA that served as material.

Germline-derived CDR1 and CDR2 are MNHEY and SMNVEV (reference sequence). The germline V and J ends were trimmed by 6 bases and 2 bases, with 14 bases remaining between them. The CDR3 runs to 14 residues. The Seattle site enrolled patients during active infection and followed them longitudinally. Authors' data handling: Reference gene primer amplification gave estimated nucleated cell counts. Assay: immunoSEQ multiplex PCR; the TCRdb copy retains only in-frame clones and omits some. The V and J calls and the clone size are those of that table, but D and trimming were determined from the DNA. This sample has more than 300,000 clones, with around 87% found just once.

This receptor was obtained from a woman in her fifties or sixties with COVID-19, enrolled during active disease. Sequenced sample: peripheral blood. J is TRBJ2-7 and V is TRBV27; D ambiguous. CDR3 protein: CASSQWALTYEQYF. CDR3 DNA sequence: TGTGCCAGCAGCCAGTGGGCCCTGACCTACGAGCAGTACTTC.